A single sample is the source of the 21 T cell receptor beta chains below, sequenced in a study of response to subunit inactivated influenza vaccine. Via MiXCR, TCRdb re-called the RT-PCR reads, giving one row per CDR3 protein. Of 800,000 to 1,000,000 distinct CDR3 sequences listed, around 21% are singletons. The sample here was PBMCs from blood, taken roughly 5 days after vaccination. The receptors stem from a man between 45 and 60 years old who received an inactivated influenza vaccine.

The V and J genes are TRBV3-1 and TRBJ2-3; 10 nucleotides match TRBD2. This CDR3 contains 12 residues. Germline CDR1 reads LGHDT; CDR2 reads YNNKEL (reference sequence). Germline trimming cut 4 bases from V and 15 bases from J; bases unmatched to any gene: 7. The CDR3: CASSPERGGPYF. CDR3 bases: TGTGCCAGCAGCCCAGAGCGGGGGGGCCCCTATTTT.

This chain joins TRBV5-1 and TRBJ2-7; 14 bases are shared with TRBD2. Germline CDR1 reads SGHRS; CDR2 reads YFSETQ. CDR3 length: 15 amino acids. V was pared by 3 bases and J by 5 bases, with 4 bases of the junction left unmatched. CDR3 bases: TGCGCCAGCAGCTCTACGGGACTAGCGGGAGACGAGCAGTACTTC. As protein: CASSSTGLAGDEQYF.

The CDR3 DNA reads TGCAGTGCTAGGAGGGACAGGGCCCAAGAGACCCAGTACTTC. Amino acids: CSARRDRAQETQYF. The chain carries TRBV20-1 and TRBJ2-5; 9 bases are a match to TRBD1. The CDR3 has 14 residues. Germline loops: CDR1 DFQATT, CDR2 SNEGSKA (reference sequence). J was trimmed by 1 base and V by 3 bases; bases with no gene match: 3.

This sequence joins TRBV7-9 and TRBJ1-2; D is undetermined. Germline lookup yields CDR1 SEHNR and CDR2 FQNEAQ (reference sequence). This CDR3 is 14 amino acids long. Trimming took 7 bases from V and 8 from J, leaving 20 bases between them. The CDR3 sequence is CASIPLGVIGGYTF. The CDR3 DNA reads TGTGCCAGCATCCCACTTGGGGTAATCGGAGGCTACACCTTC.

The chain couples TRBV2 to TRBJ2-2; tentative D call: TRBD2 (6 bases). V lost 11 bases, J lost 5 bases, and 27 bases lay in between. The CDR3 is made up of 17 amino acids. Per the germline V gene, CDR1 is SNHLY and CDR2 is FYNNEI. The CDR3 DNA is TGTGCCCTCAGTTTAGACCCCCGTATTCGGGGGACCGGGGAGCTGTTTTTT. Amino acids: CALSLDPRIRGTGELFF. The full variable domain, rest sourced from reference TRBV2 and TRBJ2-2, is EPEVTQTPSHQVTQMGQEVILRCVPISNHLYFYWYRQILGQKVEFLVSFYNNEISEKSEIFDDQFSVERPDGSNFTLKIRSTKLEDSAMYFCALSLDPRIRGTGELFFGEGSRLTVL.

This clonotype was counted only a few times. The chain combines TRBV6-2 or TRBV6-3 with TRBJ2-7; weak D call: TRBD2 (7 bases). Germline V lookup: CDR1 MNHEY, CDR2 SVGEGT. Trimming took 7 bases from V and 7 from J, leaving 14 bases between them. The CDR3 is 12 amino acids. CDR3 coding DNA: TGTGCCAGCACCAACGGGGGGCATGAGCAGTACTTC. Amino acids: CASTNGGHEQYF.

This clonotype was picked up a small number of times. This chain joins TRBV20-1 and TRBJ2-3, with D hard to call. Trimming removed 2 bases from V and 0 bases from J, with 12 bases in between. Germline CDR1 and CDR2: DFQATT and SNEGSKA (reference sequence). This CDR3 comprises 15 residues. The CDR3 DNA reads TGCAGTGCTAGACCCCCCGCCAGTAGCACAGATACGCAGTATTTT. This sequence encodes CSARPPASSTDTQYF.

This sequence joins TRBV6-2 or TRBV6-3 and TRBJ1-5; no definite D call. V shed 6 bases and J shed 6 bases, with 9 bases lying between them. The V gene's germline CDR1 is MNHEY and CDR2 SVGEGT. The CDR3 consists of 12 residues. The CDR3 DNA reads TGTGCCAGCAGGCAGGAAGGTCAGCCCCAGCATTTT. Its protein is CASRQEGQPQHF.

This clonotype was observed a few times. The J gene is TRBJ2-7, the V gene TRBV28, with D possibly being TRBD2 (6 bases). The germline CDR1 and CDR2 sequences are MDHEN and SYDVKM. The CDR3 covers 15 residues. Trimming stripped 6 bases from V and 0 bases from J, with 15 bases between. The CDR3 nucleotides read TGTGCCAGCAGCACCGGGACTGACAGCTCCTACGAGCAGTACTTC. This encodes CASSTGTDSSYEQYF.

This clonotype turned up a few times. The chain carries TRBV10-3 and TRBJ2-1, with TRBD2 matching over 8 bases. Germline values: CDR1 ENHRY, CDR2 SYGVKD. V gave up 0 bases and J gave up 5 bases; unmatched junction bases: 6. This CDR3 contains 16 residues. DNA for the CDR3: TGTGCCATCAGTGAGTCAGAGCGGGAGACCGACAATGAGCAGTTCTTC. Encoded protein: CAISESERETDNEQFF.

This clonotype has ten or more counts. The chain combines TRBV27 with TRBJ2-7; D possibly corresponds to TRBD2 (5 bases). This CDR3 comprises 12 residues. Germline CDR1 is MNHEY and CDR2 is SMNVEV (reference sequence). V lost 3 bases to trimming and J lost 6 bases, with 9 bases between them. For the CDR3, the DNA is TGTGCCAGCAGTTTCCCCGGAGGCGAGCAGTACTTC. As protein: CASSFPGGEQYF.

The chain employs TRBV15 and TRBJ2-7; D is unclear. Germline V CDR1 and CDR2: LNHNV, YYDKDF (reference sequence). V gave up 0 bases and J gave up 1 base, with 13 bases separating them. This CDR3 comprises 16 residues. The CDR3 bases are TGTGCCACCAGCAGAGAGGCTTGGGCAGTGTCCTACGAGCAGTACTTC. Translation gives CATSREAWAVSYEQYF.

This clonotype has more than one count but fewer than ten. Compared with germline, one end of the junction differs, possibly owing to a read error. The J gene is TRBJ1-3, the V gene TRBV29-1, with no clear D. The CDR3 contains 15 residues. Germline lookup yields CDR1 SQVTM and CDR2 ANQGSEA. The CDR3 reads CSVEDIGTGGNTIYF. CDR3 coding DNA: TGCAGCGTGGAAGACATTGGAACCGGTGGAAACACCATATATTTT.

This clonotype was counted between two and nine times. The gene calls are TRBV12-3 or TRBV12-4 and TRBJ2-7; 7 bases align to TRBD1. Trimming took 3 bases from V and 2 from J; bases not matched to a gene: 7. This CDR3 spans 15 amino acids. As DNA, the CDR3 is TGTGCCAGCAGTTTCCGGGACAGCCCGCCCTACGAGCAGTACTTC. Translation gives CASSFRDSPPYEQYF.

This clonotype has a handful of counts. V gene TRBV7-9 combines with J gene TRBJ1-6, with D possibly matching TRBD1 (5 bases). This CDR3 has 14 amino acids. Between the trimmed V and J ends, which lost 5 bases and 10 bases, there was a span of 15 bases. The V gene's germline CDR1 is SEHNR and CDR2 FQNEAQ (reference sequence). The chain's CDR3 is CASSRSQDGSPLHF. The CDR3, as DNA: TGTGCCAGCAGCCGATCACAGGACGGATCACCCCTCCACTTT.

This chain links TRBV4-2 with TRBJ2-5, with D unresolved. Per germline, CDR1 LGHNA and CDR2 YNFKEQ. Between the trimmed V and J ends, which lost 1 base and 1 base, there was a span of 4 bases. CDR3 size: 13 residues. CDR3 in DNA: TGTGCCAGCAGCCAAGTTGGCCAAGAGACCCAGTACTTC. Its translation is CASSQVGQETQYF.

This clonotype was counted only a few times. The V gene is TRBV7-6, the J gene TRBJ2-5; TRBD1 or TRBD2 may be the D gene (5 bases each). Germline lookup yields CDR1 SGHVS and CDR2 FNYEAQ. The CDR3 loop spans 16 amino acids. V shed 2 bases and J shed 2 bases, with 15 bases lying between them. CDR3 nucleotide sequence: TGTGCCAGCAGCTTAACGGGTGGGGGACGGCAAGAGACCCAGTACTTC. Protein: CASSLTGGGRQETQYF.

The CDR3 DNA is TGTGCCAGCAGCTCCAACGACAATCCCTACGAGCAGTACTTC. Residues: CASSSNDNPYEQYF. This sequence joins TRBV7-2 and TRBJ2-7; D unresolved. CDR3 length: 14 residues. V was clipped by 4 bases and J by 2 bases, with 12 bases between them. Germline-derived CDR1 and CDR2 are SGHTA and FQGNSA.

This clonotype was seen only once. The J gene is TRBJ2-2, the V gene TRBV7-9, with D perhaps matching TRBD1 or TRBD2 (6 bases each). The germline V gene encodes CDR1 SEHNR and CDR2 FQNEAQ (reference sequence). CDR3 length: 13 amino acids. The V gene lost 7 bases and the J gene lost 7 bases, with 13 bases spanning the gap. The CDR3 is CASTKGGVGELFF. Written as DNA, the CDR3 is TGTGCCAGCACCAAGGGGGGCGTCGGGGAGCTGTTTTTT.

CDR3 loop: CASSRRTGLSSYEQYF. CDR3 sequence (DNA): TGTGCCAGCAGCAGGAGGACGGGACTTAGCTCCTACGAGCAGTACTTC. The V and J genes are TRBV7-2 and TRBJ2-7; D perhaps matches TRBD2 (6 bases). The CDR3 runs 16 residues. V lost 5 bases to trimming and J lost 0 bases, with 17 bases between them. The germline V gene has CDR1 SGHTA and CDR2 FQGNSA.

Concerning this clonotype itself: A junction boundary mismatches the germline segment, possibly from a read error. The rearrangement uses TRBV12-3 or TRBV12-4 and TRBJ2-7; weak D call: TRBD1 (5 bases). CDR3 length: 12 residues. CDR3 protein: CASSLGTAKQDF. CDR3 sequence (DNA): TGTGCCAGCAGTTTAGGGACGGCAAAACAGGACTTC.